A selection of T cell receptor beta chains follows, all from one sample in a study of shared clonotypes between healthy human individuals. This table comes from immunoSEQ multiplex PCR, and its TCRdb copy is limited to in-frame clones, with some not included. The table lists 2,100,000 or so clones, around 95% of them singletons. The sample was naive CD4+ T cells sorted from blood. All receptors come from a man between 18 and 35 years old in good health. Each CDR3 is given with its conserved first and last residue. D genes are given only for firm matches. Expanded clones get a size class; other rows say once, few or many, or leave the size out.

clone size: -
V gene: TRBV11-2
J gene: TRBJ2-7
D gene: -
CDR3 protein: CASSPLVSYEQYF
CDR3 DNA: TGTGCCAGCAGCCCACTCGTGTCCTACGAGCAGTACTTC

clone size: -
V gene: TRBV30
J gene: TRBJ1-1
D gene: -
CDR3 protein: CAWRREGPSNTEAFF
CDR3 DNA: TGTGCCTGGAGGCGGGAAGGGCCCTCGAACACTGAAGCTTTCTTT

clone size: once
V gene: TRBV7-8
J gene: TRBJ1-6
D gene: -
CDR3 protein: CASSLAGTAYNSPLHF
CDR3 DNA: TGTGCCAGCAGCTTAGCCGGGACGGCTTATAATTCACCCCTCCACTTT

clone size: -
V gene: TRBV6-4
J gene: TRBJ1-1
D gene: -
CDR3 protein: CASSEWGNTEAFF
CDR3 DNA: TGTGCCAGCAGTGAATGGGGGAACACTGAAGCTTTCTTT

clone size: -
V gene: TRBV5-6
J gene: TRBJ1-4
D gene: -
CDR3 protein: CASSLGGEGEKLFF
CDR3 DNA: TGTGCCAGCAGCTTGGGAGGGGAAGGGGAAAAACTGTTTTTT

clone size: once
V gene: TRBV19
J gene: TRBJ1-6
D gene: -
CDR3 protein: CASTSGPLLGSPLHF
CDR3 DNA: TGTGCCAGCACCTCCGGTCCCCTTCTAGGTTCACCCCTCCACTTT

clone size: -
V gene: TRBV27
J gene: TRBJ1-2
D gene: -
CDR3 protein: CASSKTGTLNYGYTF
CDR3 DNA: TGTGCCAGCAGCAAAACCGGGACACTAAACTATGGCTACACCTTC

clone size: -
V gene: TRBV30
J gene: TRBJ2-3
D gene: -
CDR3 protein: CAWSSPDTQYF
CDR3 DNA: TGTGCCTGGAGTAGCCCAGATACGCAGTATTTT

clone size: -
V gene: TRBV6-1
J gene: TRBJ2-7
D gene: -
CDR3 protein: CASSDTVIYEQYF
CDR3 DNA: TGTGCCAGCAGCGACACAGTAATCTACGAGCAGTACTTC

clone size: -
V gene: TRBV4-3
J gene: TRBJ2-1
D gene: -
CDR3 protein: CASSQDFSGVYNEQFF
CDR3 DNA: TGCGCCAGCAGCCAAGATTTTAGCGGAGTATACAATGAGCAGTTCTTC

clone size: -
V gene: TRBV6-5
J gene: TRBJ1-2
D gene: -
CDR3 protein: CASSYSSRGHIYGYTF
CDR3 DNA: TGTGCCAGCAGTTACTCGAGCAGGGGCCATATCTATGGCTACACCTTC

clone size: -
V gene: TRBV19
J gene: TRBJ2-5
D gene: TRBD1
CDR3 protein: CASSTQGTGWRTQYF
CDR3 DNA: TGTGCCAGTAGTACCCAGGGGACAGGGTGGCGGACCCAGTACTTC

clone size: -
V gene: TRBV6-5
J gene: TRBJ2-1
D gene: -
CDR3 protein: CASSPPGYNEQFF
CDR3 DNA: TGTGCCAGCAGTCCTCCCGGTTACAATGAGCAGTTCTTC

clone size: -
V gene: TRBV6-5
J gene: TRBJ1-6
D gene: -
CDR3 protein: CASWGVNSPLHF
CDR3 DNA: TGTGCCAGCTGGGGTGTAAATTCACCCCTCCACTTT

clone size: -
V gene: TRBV5-4
J gene: TRBJ1-2
D gene: -
CDR3 protein: CASSLEGRGYGYTF
CDR3 DNA: TGTGCCAGCAGCTTGGAAGGCAGAGGCTATGGCTACACCTTC

clone size: -
V gene: TRBV7-2
J gene: TRBJ2-7
D gene: -
CDR3 protein: CASSLATRGEQYF
CDR3 DNA: TGTGCCAGCAGCTTAGCCACAAGGGGCGAGCAGTACTTC

clone size: -
V gene: TRBV5-1
J gene: TRBJ1-1
D gene: -
CDR3 protein: CASSLPNAGTEAFF
CDR3 DNA: TGCGCCAGCAGCTTACCGAATGCTGGCACTGAAGCTTTCTTT

clone size: -
V gene: TRBV9
J gene: TRBJ2-1
D gene: -
CDR3 protein: CASSVSQGVGEQFF
CDR3 DNA: TGTGCCAGCAGCGTATCCCAGGGCGTTGGTGAGCAGTTCTTC

clone size: -
V gene: TRBV2
J gene: TRBJ2-3
D gene: -
CDR3 protein: CASSEGGPSTDTQYF
CDR3 DNA: TGTGCCAGCAGTGAAGGTGGTCCTAGCACAGATACGCAGTATTTT

clone size: -
V gene: TRBV15
J gene: TRBJ1-3
D gene: TRBD1
CDR3 protein: CATSRKYEGAHGNTIYF
CDR3 DNA: TGTGCCACCAGCAGAAAATATGAGGGGGCGCATGGAAACACCATATATTTT

clone size: -
V gene: TRBV27
J gene: TRBJ2-7
D gene: -
CDR3 protein: CASSPRGLGEQYF
CDR3 DNA: TGTGCCAGCAGTCCGCGAGGGCTCGGCGAGCAGTACTTC

clone size: -
V gene: TRBV7-9
J gene: TRBJ1-4
D gene: -
CDR3 protein: CASSLEGRADPSSNEKLFF
CDR3 DNA: TGTGCCAGCAGCTTAGAAGGGAGAGCCGACCCATCGAGTAATGAAAAACTGTTTTTT

clone size: -
V gene: TRBV10-3
J gene: TRBJ1-1
D gene: -
CDR3 protein: CAISEQGLGNTEAFF
CDR3 DNA: TGTGCCATCAGTGAACAGGGACTTGGGAACACTGAAGCTTTCTTT

clone size: -
V gene: TRBV4-1
J gene: TRBJ2-5
D gene: -
CDR3 protein: CASSQDSLRETQYF
CDR3 DNA: TGCGCCAGCAGCCAAGACAGTCTACGAGAGACCCAGTACTTC

clone size: -
V gene: TRBV5-1
J gene: TRBJ2-2
D gene: -
CDR3 protein: CASSLVPHANTGELFF
CDR3 DNA: TGCGCCAGCAGCTTGGTCCCCCACGCGAACACCGGGGAGCTGTTTTTT

clone size: once
V gene: TRBV30
J gene: TRBJ1-1
D gene: TRBD1
CDR3 protein: CASVTGGVKNTEAFF
CDR3 DNA: TGTGCCTCGGTTACAGGGGGGGTTAAGAACACTGAAGCTTTCTTT

clone size: -
V gene: TRBV28
J gene: TRBJ1-2
D gene: TRBD1
CDR3 protein: CASRDTGDYGYTF
CDR3 DNA: TGTGCCAGCAGGGACACAGGGGACTATGGCTACACCTTC

clone size: -
V gene: TRBV5-6
J gene: TRBJ1-1
D gene: -
CDR3 protein: CASSRTVNTEAFF
CDR3 DNA: TGTGCCAGCAGCAGGACGGTGAACACTGAAGCTTTCTTT

clone size: -
V gene: TRBV6-1
J gene: TRBJ1-5
D gene: -
CDR3 protein: CASRGRDGNQPQHF
CDR3 DNA: TGTGCCAGCAGGGGGAGGGACGGCAATCAGCCCCAGCATTTT

clone size: -
V gene: TRBV5-4
J gene: TRBJ2-5
D gene: TRBD1
CDR3 protein: CASSLTGVRETQYF
CDR3 DNA: TGTGCCAGCAGCTTGACAGGGGTTCGAGAGACCCAGTACTTC

clone size: -
V gene: TRBV7-8
J gene: TRBJ2-7
D gene: TRBD2
CDR3 protein: CASSSVLAGGSYEQYF
CDR3 DNA: TGTGCCAGCAGCTCGGTACTAGCGGGAGGGTCCTACGAGCAGTACTTC

clone size: -
V gene: TRBV5-1
J gene: TRBJ2-7
D gene: TRBD1
CDR3 protein: CASSSITGGAYEQYF
CDR3 DNA: TGCGCCAGCAGCTCTATCACAGGGGGCGCCTACGAGCAGTACTTC

clone size: -
V gene: TRBV2
J gene: TRBJ1-1
D gene: -
CDR3 protein: CASSGTVLNTEAFF
CDR3 DNA: TGTGCCAGCAGTGGTACAGTATTGAACACTGAAGCTTTCTTT

clone size: -
V gene: TRBV20-1
J gene: TRBJ2-3
D gene: -
CDR3 protein: CSARGDTQYF
CDR3 DNA: TGCAGTGCTAGGGGGGATACGCAGTATTTT

clone size: -
V gene: TRBV5-6
J gene: TRBJ1-1
D gene: TRBD1
CDR3 protein: CASSLQGANTEAFF
CDR3 DNA: TGTGCCAGCAGCTTGCAGGGGGCGAACACTGAAGCTTTCTTT

clone size: few
V gene: TRBV19
J gene: TRBJ1-5
D gene: -
CDR3 protein: CASKSQWGGPLTPQHF
CDR3 DNA: TGTGCCAGTAAATCCCAATGGGGAGGGCCGTTGACGCCCCAGCATTTT

clone size: -
V gene: TRBV7-2
J gene: TRBJ2-1
D gene: TRBD2
CDR3 protein: CASSSLAGGNNEQFF
CDR3 DNA: TGTGCCAGCAGCTCTTTAGCGGGAGGGAACAATGAGCAGTTCTTC

clone size: -
V gene: TRBV30
J gene: TRBJ1-5
D gene: -
CDR3 protein: CAWSGGGSNQPQHF
CDR3 DNA: TGTGCCTGGAGTGGGGGGGGGAGCAATCAGCCCCAGCATTTT

clone size: -
V gene: TRBV7-9
J gene: TRBJ1-1
D gene: -
CDR3 protein: CASSTGVKDTEAFF
CDR3 DNA: TGTGCCAGCAGCACCGGGGTAAAGGACACTGAAGCTTTCTTT

clone size: -
V gene: TRBV4-1
J gene: TRBJ2-7
D gene: -
CDR3 protein: CASSPGTWNYEQYF
CDR3 DNA: TGCGCCAGCAGCCCCGGGACATGGAACTACGAGCAGTACTTC

clone size: -
V gene: TRBV29-1
J gene: TRBJ2-2
D gene: -
CDR3 protein: CSVGGAGELFF
CDR3 DNA: TGCAGCGTGGGGGGCGCCGGGGAGCTGTTTTTT